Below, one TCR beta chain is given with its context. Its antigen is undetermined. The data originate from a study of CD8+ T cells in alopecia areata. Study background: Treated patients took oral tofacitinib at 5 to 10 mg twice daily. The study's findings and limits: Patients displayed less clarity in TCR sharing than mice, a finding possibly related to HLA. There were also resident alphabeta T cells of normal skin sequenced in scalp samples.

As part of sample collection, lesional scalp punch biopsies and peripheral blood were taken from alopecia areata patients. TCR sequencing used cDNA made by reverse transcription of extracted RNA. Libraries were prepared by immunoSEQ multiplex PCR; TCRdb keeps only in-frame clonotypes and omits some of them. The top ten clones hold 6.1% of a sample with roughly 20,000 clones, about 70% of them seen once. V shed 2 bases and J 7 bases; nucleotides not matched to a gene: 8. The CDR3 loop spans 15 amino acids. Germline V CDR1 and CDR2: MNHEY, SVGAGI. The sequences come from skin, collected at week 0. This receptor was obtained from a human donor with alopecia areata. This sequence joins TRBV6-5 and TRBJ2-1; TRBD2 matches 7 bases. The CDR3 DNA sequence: TGTGCCAGCAGTTACATCGGGACTAAAAAGAATGAGCAGTTCTTC. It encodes CASSYIGTKKNEQFF.